The present entry profiles one T cell receptor beta chain with its context. Recruited during active infection, patients (from Seattle) were subsequently followed longitudinally. In the original processing: Reference gene primer amplification in the assay estimated nucleated cell counts. The assay was immunoSEQ multiplex PCR, and TCRdb's table has in-frame clones only and misses some. V, J and clone size are those of that table, while D and trimming were read from the DNA. The sample lists 150,000 to 200,000 clones, approximately 92% occurring once. Germline V gene sequence: CDR1 GTSNPN, CDR2 SVGIG (reference sequence). This CDR3 is 15 amino acids long. Unmatched junction bases numbered 3, after V lost 0 bases and J lost 0 bases. The source of the sample is a study of blood T cell repertoires in COVID-19.

This clonotype was obtained from a young man with COVID-19, enrolled during active disease. The sample consisted of peripheral blood. This chain links TRBV30 with TRBJ2-7, with TRBD1 matching over 9 bases. The CDR3 DNA reads TGTGCCTGGAGTGTAGGGACAGGGTACTCCTACGAGCAGTACTTC. Translating it yields CAWSVGTGYSYEQYF.